This T cell receptor beta chain was captured in a study of T-cell memory formation after mild COVID-19. Across the whole study: In these data, TCR clusters were largely donor specific.

TCRdb reprocessed the 5' RACE reads via MiXCR and lists one record per CDR3 protein. Of 350,000 to 500,000 distinct CDR3 sequences listed, 20% are singletons. Germline V gene lookup returns CDR1 SGHRS and CDR2 YFSETQ. Trimming removed 0 bases from V and 3 bases from J, with 7 bases in between. The CDR3 consists of 13 residues. The sequenced material came from PBMCs or a T cell subset sorted from them (not recorded which). The rearrangement joins TRBV5-1 to TRBJ2-7; no firm D call. The sequence came from an adult woman who had mild COVID-19 (a few samples of this study predate the infection). Cell type and time point are not known. CDR3 region: CASSLEPFYEQYF. The CDR3 region has the DNA TGCGCCAGCAGCTTGGAACCCTTCTACGAGCAGTACTTC. Full variable domain (remainder filled in from reference TRBV5-1 and TRBJ2-7): KAGVTQTPRYLIKTRGQQVTLSCSPISGHRSVSWYQQTPGQGLQFLFEYFSETQRNKGNFPGRFSGRQFSNSRSEMNVSTLELGDSALYLCASSLEPFYEQYFGPGTRLTVT.